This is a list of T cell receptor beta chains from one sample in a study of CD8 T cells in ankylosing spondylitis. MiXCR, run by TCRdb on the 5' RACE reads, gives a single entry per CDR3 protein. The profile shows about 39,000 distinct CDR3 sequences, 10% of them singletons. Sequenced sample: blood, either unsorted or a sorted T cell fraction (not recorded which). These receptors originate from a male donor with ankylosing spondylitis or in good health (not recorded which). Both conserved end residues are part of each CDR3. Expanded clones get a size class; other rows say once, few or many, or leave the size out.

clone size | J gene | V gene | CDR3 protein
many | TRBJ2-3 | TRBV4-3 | CASSQATTTDTQYF
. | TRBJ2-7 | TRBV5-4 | CASSGIQGPEQYF
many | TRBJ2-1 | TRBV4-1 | CASSQGSASSYNEQFF
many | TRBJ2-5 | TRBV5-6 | CASNQMDRAAETQYF
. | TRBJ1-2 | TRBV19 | CASSPTGQGARDGYTF
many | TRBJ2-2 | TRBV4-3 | CASSQEPSGSPGELFF
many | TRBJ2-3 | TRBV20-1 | CSAPDTLTGTKGDTQYF
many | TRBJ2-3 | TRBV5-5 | CASSVSGTPNTDTQYF
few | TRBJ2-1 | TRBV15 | CATRSGYNEQFF
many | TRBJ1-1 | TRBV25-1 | CASSYRGPTEAFF
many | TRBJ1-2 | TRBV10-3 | CAISESRAQGSGYGYTF
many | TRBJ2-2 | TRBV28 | CASSSLGGYHTGELFF
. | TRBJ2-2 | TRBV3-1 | CACCASGWGTGELFF
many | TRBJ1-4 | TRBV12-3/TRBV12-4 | CASSLPGLYGEKLFF
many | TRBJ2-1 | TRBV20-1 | CSARFPRGGLAGHNEQFF
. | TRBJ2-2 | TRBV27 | CASSLIPRLDSTGELFF
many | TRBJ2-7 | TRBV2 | CASSRRLALPYEQYF
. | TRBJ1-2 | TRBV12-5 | CASGLEGVDTF
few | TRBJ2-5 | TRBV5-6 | CASSLGTGETQYF
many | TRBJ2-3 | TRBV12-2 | CASRDLECQGEGATQYF
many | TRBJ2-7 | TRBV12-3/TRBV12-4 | CASSRGISYEQYF
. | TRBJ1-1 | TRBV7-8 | CASSYLTSGVRTEAFF
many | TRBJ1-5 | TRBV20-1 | CSATVAQGGGPQHF
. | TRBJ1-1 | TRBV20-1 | CSAPRTNTEAFF
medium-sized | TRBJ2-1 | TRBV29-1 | CSHGGSRYNEQFF
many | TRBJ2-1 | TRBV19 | CASSIGLAGVGEQFF
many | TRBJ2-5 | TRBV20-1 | CSARDIRGIETQYF